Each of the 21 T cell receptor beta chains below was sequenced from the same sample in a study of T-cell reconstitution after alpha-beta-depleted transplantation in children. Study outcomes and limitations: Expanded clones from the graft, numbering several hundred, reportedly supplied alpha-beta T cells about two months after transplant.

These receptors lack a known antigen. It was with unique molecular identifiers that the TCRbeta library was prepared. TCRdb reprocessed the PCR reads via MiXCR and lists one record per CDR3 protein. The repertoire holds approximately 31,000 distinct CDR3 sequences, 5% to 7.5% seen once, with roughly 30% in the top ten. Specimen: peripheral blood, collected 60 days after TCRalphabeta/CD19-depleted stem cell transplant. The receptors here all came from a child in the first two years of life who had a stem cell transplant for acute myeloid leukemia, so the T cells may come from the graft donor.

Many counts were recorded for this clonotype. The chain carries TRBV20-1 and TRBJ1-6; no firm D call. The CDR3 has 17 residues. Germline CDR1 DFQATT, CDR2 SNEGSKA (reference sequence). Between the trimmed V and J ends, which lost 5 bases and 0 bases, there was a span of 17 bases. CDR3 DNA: TGCAGTGCTGCCCGAGGGTCTAAGAGCTCCTATAATTCACCCCTCCACTTT. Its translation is CSAARGSKSSYNSPLHF.

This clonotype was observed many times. In DNA form, the CDR3 reads TGCAGTGCAGATGGGGCTAGCGGGAGGCCGGCGCGTACGCAGTATTTT. It encodes CSADGASGRPARTQYF. The V and J genes are TRBV20-1 and TRBJ2-3, with TRBD2 matching over 11 bases. With 6 bases clipped from V and 8 bases from J, the junction kept 16 bases outside the gene matches. The CDR3 extends over 16 amino acids. The germline V gene encodes CDR1 DFQATT and CDR2 SNEGSKA (reference sequence).

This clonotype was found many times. For the CDR3, the DNA is TGTGCCAGCAGCAAAGCCCTCTCCCGGGGTCTAGGAGAGACCCAGTACTTC. It codes for CASSKALSRGLGETQYF. J is TRBJ2-5 and V is TRBV21-1; TRBD1 is the table's D call and was not checked against the DNA. TRBV21-1 is annotated as a pseudogene. The CDR3 has 17 residues.

CDR3: CSVAGTTPVEQFF. The CDR3 region has the DNA TGCAGCGTAGCCGGGACTACCCCTGTTGAGCAGTTCTTC. The rearrangement links TRBV29-1 to TRBJ2-1; 7 bases agree with TRBD2. CDR1 and CDR2 from the germline V gene are SQVTM and ANQGSEA. The CDR3 contains 13 residues. V gave up 6 bases and J gave up 9 bases; unmatched junction bases: 11.

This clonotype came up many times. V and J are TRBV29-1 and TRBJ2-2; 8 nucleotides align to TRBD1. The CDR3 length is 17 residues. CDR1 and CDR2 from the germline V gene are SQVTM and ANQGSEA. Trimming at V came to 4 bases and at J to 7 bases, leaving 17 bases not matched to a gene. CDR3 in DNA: TGCAGCGTTGTTGGTCTTTCCGGGACAGGCGGGTTCGGGGAGCTGTTTTTT. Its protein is CSVVGLSGTGGFGELFF.

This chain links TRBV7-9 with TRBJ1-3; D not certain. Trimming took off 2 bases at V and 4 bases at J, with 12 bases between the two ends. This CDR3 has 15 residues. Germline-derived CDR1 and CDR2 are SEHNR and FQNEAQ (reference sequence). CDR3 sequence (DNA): TGTGCCAGCAGCTTACCCGGAAACCCCGGAAACACCATATATTTT. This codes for CASSLPGNPGNTIYF.

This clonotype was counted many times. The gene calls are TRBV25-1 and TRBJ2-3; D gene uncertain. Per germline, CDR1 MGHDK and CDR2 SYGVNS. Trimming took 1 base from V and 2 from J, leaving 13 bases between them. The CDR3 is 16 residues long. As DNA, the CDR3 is TGTGCCAGCAGTGAATGGGAAGGGTTATACACAGATACGCAGTATTTT. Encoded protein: CASSEWEGLYTDTQYF.

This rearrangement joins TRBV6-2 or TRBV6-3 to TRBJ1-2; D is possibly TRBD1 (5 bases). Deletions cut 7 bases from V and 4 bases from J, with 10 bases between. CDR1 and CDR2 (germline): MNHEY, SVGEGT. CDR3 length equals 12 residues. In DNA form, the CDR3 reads TGTGCCAGCACCCCGGGGCCCTATGGCTACACCTTC. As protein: CASTPGPYGYTF.

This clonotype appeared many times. The CDR3 DNA is TGCAGCGTTGGAGGACTTAACGAGCAGTACTTC. Its protein is CSVGGLNEQYF. The genes are TRBV29-1 and TRBJ2-7; possibly TRBD2 for D (5 bases). CDR3 length equals 11 residues. Per germline, CDR1 SQVTM and CDR2 ANQGSEA. With 4 bases removed from V and 5 bases from J, the gap between germline ends came to 9 bases.

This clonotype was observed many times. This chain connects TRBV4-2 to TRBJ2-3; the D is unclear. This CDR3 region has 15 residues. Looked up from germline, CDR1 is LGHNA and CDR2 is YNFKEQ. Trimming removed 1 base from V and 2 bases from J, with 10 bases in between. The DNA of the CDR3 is TGTGCCAGCAGCCAAGGCTTTACCGACACAGATACGCAGTATTTT. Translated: CASSQGFTDTDTQYF.

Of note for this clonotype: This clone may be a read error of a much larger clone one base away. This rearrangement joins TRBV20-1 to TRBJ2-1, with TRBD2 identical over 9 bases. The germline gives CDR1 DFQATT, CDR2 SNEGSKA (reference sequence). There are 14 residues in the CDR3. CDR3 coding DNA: TGCGGTGCTGCCCATGTAGCGGGAGATCATGAGCAGTTCTTC. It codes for CGAAHVAGDHEQFF.

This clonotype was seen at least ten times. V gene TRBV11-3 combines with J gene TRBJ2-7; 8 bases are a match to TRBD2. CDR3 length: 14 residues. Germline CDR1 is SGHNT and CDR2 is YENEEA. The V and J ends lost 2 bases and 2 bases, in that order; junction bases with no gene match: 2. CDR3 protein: CASSLRLAPYEQYF. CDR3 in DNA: TGTGCCAGCAGCTTAAGACTAGCGCCCTACGAGCAGTACTTC.

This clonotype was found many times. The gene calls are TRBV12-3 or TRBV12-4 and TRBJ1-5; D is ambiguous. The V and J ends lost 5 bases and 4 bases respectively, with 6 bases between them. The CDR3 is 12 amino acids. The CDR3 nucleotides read TGTGCCAGCAGTAGGGCGAATCAGCCCCAGCATTTT. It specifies CASSRANQPQHF.

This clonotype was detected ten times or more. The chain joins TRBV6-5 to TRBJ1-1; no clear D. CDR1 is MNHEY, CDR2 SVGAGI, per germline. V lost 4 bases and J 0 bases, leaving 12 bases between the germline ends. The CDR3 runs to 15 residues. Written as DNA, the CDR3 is TGTGCCAGCAGTTTCCCGACCCCTATGAACACTGAAGCTTTCTTT. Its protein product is CASSFPTPMNTEAFF.

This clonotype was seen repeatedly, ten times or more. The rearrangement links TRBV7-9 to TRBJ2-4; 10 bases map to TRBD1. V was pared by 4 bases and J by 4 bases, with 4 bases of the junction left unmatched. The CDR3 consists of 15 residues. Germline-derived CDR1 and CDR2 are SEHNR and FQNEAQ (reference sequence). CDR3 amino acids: CASSSTGGTKNIQYF. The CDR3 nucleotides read TGTGCCAGCAGCTCGACAGGGGGCACAAAAAACATTCAGTACTTC.

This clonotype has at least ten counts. The DNA for the CDR3 is TGCAGTGCTGGCTCTAGCGGGAGGCCCCACTACAATGAGCAGTTCTTC. This translates into CSAGSSGRPHYNEQFF. V usage is TRBV20-1 and J usage is TRBJ2-1; TRBD2 matches 11 bases. Trimming cost V 5 bases and J 3 bases; bases outside gene matches: 9. The germline V gene has CDR1 DFQATT and CDR2 SNEGSKA (reference sequence). The CDR3 length is 16 residues.

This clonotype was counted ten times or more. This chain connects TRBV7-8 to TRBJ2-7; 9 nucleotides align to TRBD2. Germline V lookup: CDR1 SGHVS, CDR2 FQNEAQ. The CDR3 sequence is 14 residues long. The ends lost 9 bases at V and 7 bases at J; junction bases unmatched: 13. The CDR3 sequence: CASTGLAGMYEQYF. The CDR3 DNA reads TGTGCCAGTACGGGGCTAGCGGGAATGTATGAGCAGTACTTC.

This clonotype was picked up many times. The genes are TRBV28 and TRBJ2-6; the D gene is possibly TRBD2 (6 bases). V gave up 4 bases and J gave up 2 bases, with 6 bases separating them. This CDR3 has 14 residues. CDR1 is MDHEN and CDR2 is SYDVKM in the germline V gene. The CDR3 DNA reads TGTGCCAGCAGTTGGAGGGCTGGGGCCAACGTCCTGACTTTC. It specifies CASSWRAGANVLTF. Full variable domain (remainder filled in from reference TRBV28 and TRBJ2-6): DVKVTQSSRYLVKRTGEKVFLECVQDMDHENMFWYRQDPGLGLRLIYFSYDVKMKEKGDIPEGYSVSREKKERFSLILESASTNQTSMYLCASSWRAGANVLTFGAGSRLTVL.

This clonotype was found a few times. Here the CDR3 reads CASSPGRARGDNEQFF. In nucleotides, the CDR3 is TGTGCCAGCAGCCCGGGGCGGGCCCGTGGGGACAATGAGCAGTTCTTC. The chain joins TRBV5-5 to TRBJ2-1; D is possibly TRBD1 or TRBD2 (5 bases each). The CDR3 contains 16 residues. Germline V gene data show CDR1 as SGHKS and CDR2 as YYEKEE (reference sequence). V was clipped by 4 bases and J by 5 bases, with 19 bases between them.

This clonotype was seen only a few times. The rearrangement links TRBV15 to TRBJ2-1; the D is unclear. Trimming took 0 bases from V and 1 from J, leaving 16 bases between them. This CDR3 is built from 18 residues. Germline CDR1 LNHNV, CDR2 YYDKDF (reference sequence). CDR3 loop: CATSRDIRRVGSYNEQFF. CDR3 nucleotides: TGTGCCACCAGCAGAGATATCCGTCGTGTGGGGTCCTACAATGAGCAGTTCTTC. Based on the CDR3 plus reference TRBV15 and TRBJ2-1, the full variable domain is DAMVIQNPRYQVTQFGKPVTLSCSQTLNHNVMYWYQQKSSQAPKLLFHYYDKDFNNEADTPDNFQSRRPNTSFCFLDIRSPGLGDTAMYLCATSRDIRRVGSYNEQFFGPGTRLTVL.

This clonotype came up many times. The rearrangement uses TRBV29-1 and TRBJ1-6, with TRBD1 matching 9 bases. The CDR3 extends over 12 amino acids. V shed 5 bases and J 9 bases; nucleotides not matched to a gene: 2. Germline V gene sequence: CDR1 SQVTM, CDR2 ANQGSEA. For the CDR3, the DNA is TGCAGCGTTAAGACAGGGGGTTCACCCCTCCACTTT. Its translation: CSVKTGGSPLHF.